These 24 T cell receptor beta chains share one sample of origin, sequenced in a study of T cell changes during pregnancy in multiple sclerosis. The protocol was immunoSEQ multiplex PCR, while the TCRdb copy is restricted to in-frame clones and leaves out a portion. The sample includes about 100,000 clones, about 90% of them seen just once. The input for sequencing was peripheral blood, taken after pregnancy. The receptors derive from a female donor with multiple sclerosis, enrolled in a pregnancy study.

A single count supports this clone. The chain links TRBV30 to TRBJ1-4; no reliable D call. Germline CDR1 is GTSNPN and CDR2 is SVGIG (reference sequence). Trimming took 5 bases from V and 8 from J, leaving 15 bases between them. This CDR3 has 13 residues. CDR3 sequence: CAWQKRGGEKLFF. CDR3 coding DNA: TGTGCCTGGCAAAAACGCGGAGGCGAAAAACTGTTTTTT. Supplemented by reference TRBV30 and TRBJ1-4, the full variable domain reads SQTIHQWPATLVQPVGSPLSLECTVEGTSNPNLYWYRQAAGRGLQLLFYSVGIGQISSEVPQNLSASRPQDRQFILSSKKLLLSDSGFYLCAWQKRGGEKLFFGSGTQLSVL.

This clone was seen only once. V is TRBV5-4 and J is TRBJ2-1; 10 positions match TRBD2. Trimming took 4 bases from V and 8 from J; bases not matched to a gene: 9. This CDR3 has 15 amino acids. Germline V gene data show CDR1 as SGHNT and CDR2 as YYREEE (reference sequence). CDR3 loop: CASSPLAGVSDEQFF. The CDR3 coding sequence is TGTGCCAGCAGCCCTCTAGCGGGAGTCTCCGATGAGCAGTTCTTC.

The J gene is TRBJ2-1, the V gene TRBV6-1; 9 bases map to TRBD2. The V gene end was trimmed by 6 bases and the J gene end by 6 bases; junction bases not matched to a gene: 9. Germline CDR1 reads MNHNS; CDR2 reads SASEGT. The CDR3 consists of 15 residues. CDR3 region: CASRSGRSISNEQFF. CDR3 DNA sequence: TGTGCCAGCAGAAGCGGGAGGTCCATCAGCAATGAGCAGTTCTTC.

The V and J genes are TRBV2 and TRBJ1-2; 10 nucleotides align to TRBD1. The trim removed 11 bases at V and 5 bases at J, leaving 8 bases unmatched. This CDR3 has 13 amino acids. Germline V gives CDR1 SNHLY, CDR2 FYNNEI. CDR3: CAGSGDRGYGYTF. For the CDR3, the DNA is TGTGCCGGCTCCGGGGACAGGGGATATGGCTACACCTTC.

The chain joins TRBV30 to TRBJ2-1; TRBD2 matches 11 bases. Germline V gene data show CDR1 as GTSNPN and CDR2 as SVGIG (reference sequence). V lost 3 bases to trimming and J lost 7 bases; unmatched junction nucleotides: 8. The length of the CDR3 is 15 residues. The CDR3 region is CAWSQLAGEVNEQFF. The CDR3 DNA reads TGTGCCTGGAGCCAACTAGCGGGAGAGGTGAATGAGCAGTTCTTC.

This rearrangement joins TRBV10-1 to TRBJ2-1, with TRBD2 matching 11 bases. V lost 5 bases to trimming and J lost 9 bases; unmatched junction nucleotides: 12. The CDR3 is 16 residues long. Germline CDR1 reads WNHNN; CDR2 reads SYGVQD (reference sequence). The CDR3, as DNA: TGCGCCAGCAGTTCTGTACTAGCGGGAGTAATGGTTGAGCAGTTCTTC. Amino acids: CASSSVLAGVMVEQFF.

This chain joins TRBV5-6 and TRBJ1-5; 8 bases are shared with TRBD1. Trimming removed 7 bases from V and 1 base from J; junction bases left unmatched: 10. The germline gives CDR1 SGHDT, CDR2 YYEEEE. The CDR3 runs to 16 residues. The CDR3, as DNA: TGTGCCAGCTCCCGGACAGGGAGGGTGAGCAATCAGCCCCAGCATTTT. Translation: CASSRTGRVSNQPQHF.

This rearrangement joins TRBV9 to TRBJ2-5; 10 bases align to TRBD1. The V segment lost 3 bases and the J segment 5 bases; nucleotides outside the gene matches: 4. The CDR3 consists of 14 residues. Germline V gene sequence: CDR1 SGDLS, CDR2 YYNGEE. For the CDR3, the DNA is TGTGCCAGCAGCGCCCGGACAGGGGGGGAGACCCAGTACTTC. This codes for CASSARTGGETQYF.

This clone was seen once. The chain employs TRBV7-2 and TRBJ1-2; 9 positions match TRBD1. The CDR3 contains 17 residues. V dropped 3 bases and J dropped 5; count of bases not matched to a gene: 13. Germline V gene lookup returns CDR1 SGHTA and CDR2 FQGNSA. As DNA, the CDR3 is TGTGCCAGCAGCTTGCGTCAGACAGGGGGAGCAGGATATGGCTACACCTTC. As protein: CASSLRQTGGAGYGYTF.

V and J are TRBV5-4 and TRBJ1-4, with D unclear. Germline lookup yields CDR1 SGHNT and CDR2 YYREEE (reference sequence). V lost 1 base and J 5 bases, leaving 9 bases between the germline ends. The CDR3 contains 14 residues. As DNA, the CDR3 is TGTGCCAGCAGCTTGAACAGCTACAATGAAAAACTGTTTTTT. Translation: CASSLNSYNEKLFF.

This clone was seen a handful of times. The chain employs TRBV27 and TRBJ1-2; 7 bases are shared with TRBD1. With V trimmed by 5 bases and J by 4 bases, 4 bases remained unmatched. The V gene's germline CDR1 is MNHEY and CDR2 SMNVEV (reference sequence). CDR3 size: 13 residues. CDR3 loop: CASSMPGGYGYTF. As DNA, the CDR3 is TGTGCCAGCAGTATGCCAGGGGGCTATGGCTACACCTTC.

The chain uses TRBV19 and TRBJ1-1, with D unresolved. The CDR3 contains 13 residues. V dropped 3 bases and J dropped 5 bases, with 10 bases sitting between them. Germline loops: CDR1 LNHDA, CDR2 SQIVND (reference sequence). CDR3 in DNA: TGTGCCAGTAGTATTTCAGCGCGAACTGAAGCTTTCTTT. Protein product: CASSISARTEAFF.

The chain couples TRBV7-3 to TRBJ2-2; 12 bases match TRBD2. Germline V gene lookup returns CDR1 SGHTA and CDR2 FQGTGA. The CDR3 length is 17 residues. The V segment lost 6 bases and the J segment 0 bases; nucleotides outside the gene matches: 5. CDR3 DNA: TGTGCCAGCAGGCTAGCGGGGGGGCACGCGAACACCGGGGAGCTGTTTTTT. It is translated as CASRLAGGHANTGELFF. The variable domain in full, completed from reference TRBV7-3 and TRBJ2-2, reads GAGVSQTPSNKVTEKGKYVELRCDPISGHTALYWYRQSLGQGPEFLIYFQGTGAADDSGLPNDRFFAVRPEGSVSTLKIQRTERGDSAVYLCASRLAGGHANTGELFFGEGSRLTVL.

The CDR3 loop is CASSVGGRGTDTQYF. The CDR3 nucleotides are TGTGCCAGCAGCGTAGGCGGGAGAGGCACAGATACGCAGTATTTT. The V and J genes are TRBV9 and TRBJ2-3; 7 bases are shared with TRBD2. V was clipped by 0 bases and J by 1 base; unmatched bases: 2. The CDR3 covers 15 residues. Germline lookup yields CDR1 SGDLS and CDR2 YYNGEE.

Remarks on this clone: An end of the junction differs from the germline gene, which may be a read error. The chain combines TRBV7-6 with TRBJ2-5; TRBD1 matches at 9 bases. The CDR3 loop spans 15 amino acids. The germline gives CDR1 SGHVS, CDR2 FNYEAQ. As DNA, the CDR3 is TGTGCCAGCAGTTTAGACAGGGGGAATGCAGAGACCCAGTACTTC. It encodes CASSLDRGNAETQYF.

The chain has TRBV2 and TRBJ2-3; unclear D gene. The germline V gene encodes CDR1 SNHLY and CDR2 FYNNEI. The length of the CDR3 is 13 residues. Trimming cost V 1 base and J 7 bases, with 9 bases left between them. The CDR3 reads CASSEGQLYTQYF. CDR3 in DNA: TGTGCCAGCAGTGAAGGACAATTGTATACGCAGTATTTT.

J is TRBJ1-6 and V is TRBV2; tentatively, D is TRBD1 (6 bases). Deletions cut 3 bases from V and 6 bases from J, with 12 bases between. Germline V CDR1 and CDR2: SNHLY, FYNNEI. This CDR3 region has 15 residues. DNA for the CDR3: TGTGCCAGCAGTGACCAGGGGATCCGTAATTCACCCCTCCACTTT. Protein sequence: CASSDQGIRNSPLHF.

The genes are TRBV7-9 and TRBJ2-7, with a tentative D call TRBD1 (5 bases). The CDR3 is 13 residues long. Per the germline V gene, CDR1 is SEHNR and CDR2 is FQNEAQ (reference sequence). V lost 3 bases, J lost 3 bases, and 9 bases lay in between. The CDR3 region has the DNA TGTGCCAGCAGCTTCGGACAAAGCTACGAGCAGTACTTC. Translation: CASSFGQSYEQYF.

The chain couples TRBV4-1 to TRBJ1-5, with D perhaps TRBD1 (6 bases). Trimming stripped 0 bases from V and 3 bases from J, with 9 bases between. Per germline, CDR1 MGHRA and CDR2 YSYEKL. The CDR3 is 15 amino acids. In DNA form, the CDR3 reads TGCGCCAGCAGCCAAGAACCAGGGGTCAATCAGCCCCAGCATTTT. Its translation is CASSQEPGVNQPQHF.

The chain couples TRBV27 to TRBJ2-7; a possible D gene is TRBD2 (6 bases). The CDR3 is 15 amino acids. Trimming removed 5 bases from V and 4 bases from J, with 18 bases in between. Per germline, CDR1 MNHEY and CDR2 SMNVEV (reference sequence). The DNA for the CDR3 is TGTGCCAGCAGTGGGGGGAGTACGGGAGAATACGAGCAGTACTTC. Its protein is CASSGGSTGEYEQYF.

V is TRBV27 and J is TRBJ2-7; 11 bases agree with TRBD1. The V gene end was trimmed by 5 bases and the J gene end by 3 bases; junction bases not matched to a gene: 12. CDR1 and CDR2 (germline): MNHEY, SMNVEV (reference sequence). The CDR3 has 17 amino acids. The CDR3, as DNA: TGTGCCAGCAGTCCTCAGCCGGGACAGGGGGGGTTCTACGAGCAGTACTTC. This encodes CASSPQPGQGGFYEQYF.

The V gene is TRBV7-6, the J gene TRBJ2-3, with 9 nucleotides matching TRBD2. The CDR3 runs 16 residues. CDR1 is SGHVS and CDR2 is FNYEAQ in the germline V gene. Trimming removed 3 bases from V and 0 bases from J; junction bases left unmatched: 4. The CDR3 reads CASSLGSGGSTDTQYF. CDR3 nucleotide sequence: TGTGCCAGCAGCTTGGGAAGCGGGGGGAGCACAGATACGCAGTATTTT.

The V and J genes are TRBV10-3 and TRBJ1-1, with 10 bases that match TRBD1. V trimming: 6 bases; J trimming: 1 base; junction bases outside the gene matches: 2. The CDR3 is 14 residues long. Germline-derived CDR1 and CDR2 are ENHRY and SYGVKD. DNA for the CDR3: TGTGCCATCAGCCGGGACAGGGGGAACACTGAAGCTTTCTTT. This encodes CAISRDRGNTEAFF.

This clone was found once. The V call is TRBV30, the J call TRBJ1-3, with unresolved D. Germline values: CDR1 GTSNPN, CDR2 SVGIG (reference sequence). This CDR3 has 14 amino acids. With 2 bases removed from V and 1 base from J, the gap between germline ends came to 9 bases. CDR3: CAWSRGMSGNTIYF. The CDR3 DNA is TGTGCCTGGAGTCGAGGGATGTCTGGAAACACCATATATTTT.